The 19 T cell receptor beta chains presented below share a single source sample, sequenced in a study of T cells in Graves' hyperthyroidism and ophthalmopathy. TCR beta CDR3 regions were amplified from RNA transcripts. Using the HTBI primer set, a first-round RT-PCR was run on the TCR CDR3. Each CDR3 protein is one row after TCRdb ran MiXCR on the multiplex PCR reads. In the table there are around 720,000 distinct CDR3 sequences, roughly a third of which are singletons. The sequencing input was blood. The receptors were sampled from a woman aged 40 to 50 with Graves' hyperthyroidism.

The rearrangement uses TRBV4-3 and TRBJ1-3, with unresolved D. The CDR3 spans 15 residues. CDR1 and CDR2 from the germline V gene are LGHNA and YSLEER. V was clipped by 0 bases and J by 4 bases, with 10 bases between them. The CDR3 here is CASSQDFRNGNTIYF. The DNA for the CDR3 is TGCGCCAGCAGCCAAGACTTCCGGAACGGAAACACCATATATTTT.

The genes are TRBV6-2 or TRBV6-3 and TRBJ2-7; D remains ambiguous. V lost 3 bases, J lost 3 bases, and 12 bases lay in between. The CDR3 consists of 14 residues. Per germline, CDR1 MNHEY and CDR2 SVGEGT. CDR3 nucleotide sequence: TGTGCCAGCAGTTATTACGGCGTGAACTACGAGCAGTACTTC. Its translation: CASSYYGVNYEQYF.

Concerning this clonotype itself: The junction and the germline gene differ at one end; a read error may be behind it. V is TRBV10-3 and J is TRBJ2-2; D remains unclear. Germline-derived CDR1 and CDR2 are ENHRY and SYGVKD. The CDR3 is 15 residues long. The CDR3: CASSFDTTATGELFF. The CDR3 DNA reads TGTGCCAGCAGTTTCGACACTACAGCTACCGGGGAGCTGTTTTTT.

This clonotype was picked up a small number of times. Since the CDR3 does not end with the conserved phenylalanine or tryptophan, this likely comes from a read error. The V gene is TRBV5-1, the J gene TRBJ1-1; D not certain. CDR3 length: 14 residues. V was clipped by 4 bases and J by 1 base, with 11 bases between them. Germline CDR1 SGHRS, CDR2 YFSETQ. As DNA, the CDR3 is TGCGCCAGCAGCCCCTTCGACCCGAACACTGAAGCTTTCCTT. It specifies CASSPFDPNTEAFL.

The rearrangement joins TRBV13 to TRBJ2-3, with 9 bases that match TRBD2. The V and J ends lost 3 bases and 3 bases, in that order; junction bases with no gene match: 4. The CDR3 is 15 amino acids. Germline V gene lookup returns CDR1 PRHDT and CDR2 FYEKMQ (reference sequence). This CDR3 is CASSFRAGGTDTQYF. CDR3 coding DNA: TGTGCCAGCAGCTTCCGAGCGGGAGGTACAGATACGCAGTATTTT. Complete variable domain (other parts from reference TRBV13 and TRBJ2-3): AAGVIQSPRHLIKEKRETATLKCYPIPRHDTVYWYQQGPGQDPQFLISFYEKMQSDKGSIPDRFSAQQFSDYHSELNMSSLELGDSALYFCASSFRAGGTDTQYFGPGTRLTVL.

This chain uses TRBV6-5 with TRBJ2-7; D remains unclear. Per the germline V gene, CDR1 is MNHEY and CDR2 is SVGAGI. The CDR3 is made up of 15 amino acids. The V gene lost 3 bases and the J gene lost 10 bases, with 22 bases spanning the gap. CDR3 amino acids: CASSYRFQPDRTQYF. CDR3 nucleotides: TGTGCCAGCAGTTATCGGTTCCAGCCCGATAGAACCCAGTACTTC.

This clonotype was counted ten times or more. Mismatch with germline at one junction end may stem from a read error. The V and J genes are TRBV5-1 and TRBJ2-2; D remains unclear. Germline assignment: CDR1 SGHRS and CDR2 YFSETQ. The CDR3 extends over 13 amino acids. This chain's CDR3 is CASSQENTGELFF. The DNA of the CDR3 is TGTGCCAGCAGCCAAGAGAACACCGGGGAGCTGTTTTTT.

The chain links TRBV7-2 to TRBJ1-6; 9 bases are a match to TRBD1. V gave up 3 bases and J gave up 11 bases; unmatched junction bases: 14. The CDR3 length is 17 residues. Germline V lookup: CDR1 SGHTA, CDR2 FQGNSA. CDR3: CASSFRTGALLNPPLHF. The CDR3 nucleotides are TGTGCCAGCAGCTTCCGGACAGGGGCCCTGCTGAATCCACCCCTCCACTTT.

The J gene is TRBJ2-7, the V gene TRBV5-1; TRBD2 agrees at 9 bases. The CDR3 runs to 16 residues. From germline, CDR1 is SGHRS and CDR2 YFSETQ. J was trimmed by 5 bases and V by 4 bases; bases with no gene match: 13. The CDR3 DNA sequence: TGCGCCAGCAGCCTTAGACAGGGACTAGCTTTCGACGAGCAGTACTTC. Translation: CASSLRQGLAFDEQYF.

The V and J genes are TRBV10-3 and TRBJ1-5, with D unclear. The CDR3 runs to 12 residues. The V and J ends lost 10 bases and 10 bases respectively, with 17 bases between them. Germline V CDR1 and CDR2: ENHRY, SYGVKD. For the CDR3, the DNA is TGTGCCAGCAACATCAGGAACCGTCCCCAGCATTTT. Translated, it gives CASNIRNRPQHF.

This clonotype was counted many times. This rearrangement joins TRBV7-9 to TRBJ1-5; TRBD1 matches at 7 bases. Germline V gives CDR1 SEHNR, CDR2 FQNEAQ (reference sequence). This CDR3 has 16 residues. V lost 5 bases to trimming and J lost 2 bases; unmatched junction nucleotides: 9. This CDR3 reads CASSDTRGGGNQPQHF. The CDR3 DNA follows: TGTGCCAGCAGCGATACCAGGGGGGGAGGCAATCAGCCCCAGCATTTT.

This clonotype came up many times. The chain employs TRBV5-4 and TRBJ1-1; 7 nucleotides align to TRBD1. The V and J ends lost 6 bases and 4 bases, in that order; junction bases with no gene match: 6. From germline, CDR1 is SGHNT and CDR2 YYREEE (reference sequence). This CDR3 contains 13 residues. The CDR3 is CASTNQGGTEAFF. CDR3 nucleotide sequence: TGTGCCAGCACCAACCAGGGGGGCACTGAAGCTTTCTTT. Full variable domain (rest looked up from reference TRBV5-4 and TRBJ1-1): ETGVTQSPTHLIKTRGQQVTLRCSSQSGHNTVSWYQQALGQGPQFIFQYYREEENGRGNFPPRFSGLQFPNYSSELNVNALELDDSALYLCASTNQGGTEAFFGQGTRLTVV.

This clonotype was seen many times. The chain joins TRBV25-1 to TRBJ1-1, with 8 bases aligning to TRBD1. The CDR3 contains 15 residues. V lost 2 bases to trimming and J lost 5 bases; unmatched junction nucleotides: 7. Germline CDR1 reads MGHDK; CDR2 reads SYGVNS. The DNA of the CDR3 is TGTGCCAGCAGTGAACTTGGACAGGGAACGACTGAAGCTTTCTTT. Translation: CASSELGQGTTEAFF.

The chain uses TRBV14 and TRBJ2-2; D ambiguous. CDR3 length: 17 residues. V gave up 1 base and J gave up 2 bases, with 14 bases separating them. Germline CDR1 and CDR2: SGHDN and FVKESK. The CDR3 region has the DNA TGTGCCAGCAGCCAAGCGGATTTTCGCACTAACACCGGGGAGCTGTTTTTT. Its protein product is CASSQADFRTNTGELFF.

This clonotype showed up just a few times. This chain connects TRBV6-2 or TRBV6-3 to TRBJ2-7, with D perhaps matching TRBD2 (5 bases). Germline V CDR1 and CDR2: MNHEY, SVGEGT. Trimming took 0 bases from V and 2 from J, leaving 11 bases between them. This CDR3 region has 15 residues. The CDR3 reads CASSYSRGYPYEQYF. CDR3 nucleotides: TGTGCCAGCAGTTACTCTCGCGGGTACCCCTACGAGCAGTACTTC.

With regard to this clonotype: Relative to the germline gene, one junction end is altered; a read error may explain this. The V and J genes are TRBV14 and TRBJ2-5; 8 bases align to TRBD1. CDR3 length equals 16 residues. The V gene's germline CDR1 is SGHDN and CDR2 FVKESK. CDR3 sequence reads: CTSSQLGLQGAETQYF. Written as DNA, the CDR3 is TGTACCAGCAGCCAGTTGGGCCTCCAGGGGGCAGAGACCCAGTACTTC.

In this sample, this clonotype turned up a few times. V and J are TRBV12-3 or TRBV12-4 and TRBJ1-5, with no clear D. The CDR3 consists of 13 residues. The V gene lost 5 bases and the J gene lost 6 bases, with 11 bases spanning the gap. CDR3 residues: CASSPRRAQPQHF. The DNA of the CDR3 is TGTGCCAGCAGTCCCCGTCGGGCTCAGCCCCAGCATTTT.

Ten or more counts support this clonotype. The V gene is TRBV10-3, the J gene TRBJ2-7; D is unclear. The CDR3 spans 14 residues. Germline loops: CDR1 ENHRY, CDR2 SYGVKD. The V and J ends lost 0 bases and 6 bases respectively, with 12 bases between them. The CDR3 nucleotides read TGTGCCATCAGTGAGTCGACTCATCCCGCCGAGCAGTACTTC. The encoded protein is CAISESTHPAEQYF.

This clonotype was counted ten times or more. The J gene is TRBJ1-4, the V gene TRBV24-1; D not certain. Trimming took 3 bases from V and 8 from J, leaving 12 bases between them. The CDR3 contains 14 residues. CDR1 and CDR2 (germline): KGHDR, SFDVKD. The CDR3 DNA is TGTGCCACCAGTGATAACACGGCGGGGGAAAAACTGTTTTTT. As protein: CATSDNTAGEKLFF.